These 26 T cell receptor beta chains originate from one sample sequenced in a study of T cell repertoires in cytomegalovirus infection. TCRdb fed the reads into MiXCR, producing one record per CDR3 protein. The data hold 560,000 or so distinct CDR3 sequences, with about 17% observed a single time. Material: CD8+ T cells from PBMCs. These receptors were collected from a human donor in good health (CMV status not recorded). Some clones in this sample may be carry-over from other donors' samples.

The sample holds many counts of this clonotype. The rearrangement uses TRBV7-8 and TRBJ2-7, with D possibly being TRBD1 (5 bases). Per the germline V gene, CDR1 is SGHVS and CDR2 is FQNEAQ. Trimming left V 2 bases short and J 3 bases short, with 14 bases between. The CDR3 extends over 15 amino acids. CDR3 bases: TGTGCCAGCAGCTTATACCCTTCAGGGATCTACGAGCAGTACTTC. It is translated as CASSLYPSGIYEQYF.

This clonotype was seen ten or more times. The rearrangement links TRBV7-9 to TRBJ1-4, with 7 bases that match TRBD1. In germline, CDR1 is SEHNR, CDR2 FQNEAQ (reference sequence). CDR3 length: 16 amino acids. The V segment lost 5 bases and the J segment 6 bases; nucleotides outside the gene matches: 12. The chain's CDR3 is CASSASHRGWDEKLFF. The DNA of the CDR3 is TGTGCCAGCAGCGCATCCCACAGGGGTTGGGATGAAAAACTGTTTTTT.

This clonotype was detected a few times. The rearrangement joins TRBV11-1 to TRBJ2-1; D remains ambiguous. Trimming cost V 3 bases and J 0 bases, with 6 bases left between them. Germline V gene lookup returns CDR1 SGHAT and CDR2 FQDESV (reference sequence). The CDR3 totals 14 residues. The CDR3 coding sequence is TGTGCCAGCAGCTTCGACCACTCCTACAATGAGCAGTTCTTC. This encodes CASSFDHSYNEQFF.

This clonotype was counted many times. The chain employs TRBV4-1 and TRBJ1-1; D unclear. Trimming left V 4 bases short and J 0 bases short, with 15 bases between. Germline assignment: CDR1 MGHRA and CDR2 YSYEKL. The CDR3 has 16 residues. The CDR3 nucleotides are TGCGCCAGCAGCCCTCAGTCAGCAAGATTGAACACTGAAGCTTTCTTT. Its protein product is CASSPQSARLNTEAFF.

The chain combines TRBV6-2 or TRBV6-3 with TRBJ2-5, with D possibly being TRBD2 (6 bases). Trimming cost V 5 bases and J 7 bases, with 23 bases left between them. CDR3 length: 16 residues. Germline values: CDR1 MNHEY, CDR2 SVGEGT. CDR3 DNA: TGTGCCAGCAGTCATATTTACCGGGACTCCCAACGGACCCAGTACTTC. Amino acid sequence: CASSHIYRDSQRTQYF.

This clonotype was counted ten times or more. The rearrangement joins TRBV7-9 to TRBJ2-5; the D is unclear. The germline V and J ends were trimmed by 4 bases and 3 bases, with 12 bases remaining between them. This CDR3 spans 14 amino acids. Germline CDR1 reads SEHNR; CDR2 reads FQNEAQ (reference sequence). CDR3 bases: TGTGCCAGCAGCTACTTAGATAGAGAAGAGACCCAGTACTTC. Residues: CASSYLDREETQYF.

On this clonotype: The DNA is omitted, as the CDR3 cannot be located on it reliably, and the CDR3 follows TCRdb's listing. The chain links TRBV20-1 to TRBJ2-5; TRBD1 is the table's D call, not checked against the DNA. Both ends counted, the CDR3 spans 22 residues. From germline, CDR1 is DFQATT and CDR2 SNEGSKA (reference sequence). CDR3 protein: CSARGTASSRDPVLRARQAQYF.

The genes are TRBV5-6 and TRBJ2-7; 7 bases fit TRBD1. Germline V gene lookup returns CDR1 SGHDT and CDR2 YYEEEE. V lost 4 bases and J lost 5; bases outside the gene matches: 15. This CDR3 is built from 16 residues. The CDR3 sequence: CASSPTGELRYDEQYF. The DNA of the CDR3 is TGTGCCAGCAGCCCAACAGGGGAATTGCGATACGACGAGCAGTACTTC.

This clonotype occurred many times. The chain combines TRBV12-3 or TRBV12-4 with TRBJ2-3; no reliable D call. V lost 2 bases and J lost 4, with 7 bases in between. This CDR3 has 13 amino acids. The DNA for the CDR3 is TGTGCCAGCAGTTTAAAGGCGGCAGATACGCAGTATTTT. Its translation: CASSLKAADTQYF.

This clonotype was seen ten or more times. This chain uses TRBV7-9 with TRBJ2-7; 12 positions agree with TRBD2. After removal of 4 bases from V and 7 bases from J, the junction contained 11 bases not matched to a gene. The CDR3 has 16 residues. CDR1 is SEHNR and CDR2 is FQNEAQ in the germline V gene (reference sequence). In DNA, the CDR3 is TGTGCCAGCAGCTATGGCCCGGCTAGCGGGAGGGGTGAGCAGTACTTC. It codes for CASSYGPASGRGEQYF.

The table lists this clonotype with many counts. V is TRBV12-3 or TRBV12-4 and J is TRBJ2-5; 7 bases line up with TRBD2. The CDR3 is 15 amino acids. V lost 7 bases to trimming and J lost 2 bases; unmatched junction nucleotides: 10. For the CDR3, the DNA is TGTGCCAGCATTGGGGAGGGAGGTCGGCAAGAGACCCAGTACTTC. Translation gives CASIGEGGRQETQYF.

This clonotype has just a few counts. This sequence joins TRBV4-1 and TRBJ1-1, with 12 bases aligning to TRBD1. From germline, CDR1 is MGHRA and CDR2 YSYEKL. The V segment lost 1 base and the J segment 11 bases; nucleotides outside the gene matches: 14. CDR3 length: 17 residues. CDR3 in DNA: TGCGCCAGCAGCCAAGTTAGGGACAGGGGGCAGGGGGTGAGCGCTTTCTTT. Translating it yields CASSQVRDRGQGVSAFF.

This clonotype was recorded a few times. The chain recombines TRBV6-6 with TRBJ2-3; perhaps TRBD2 as D (5 bases). V shed 5 bases and J shed 1 base, with 13 bases lying between them. The CDR3 spans 15 residues. The germline V gene has CDR1 MNHNY and CDR2 SVGAGI (reference sequence). For the CDR3, the DNA is TGTGCCAGCAGTGGGGAGCGGAGCCGCACAGATACGCAGTATTTT. Its protein is CASSGERSRTDTQYF.

The table lists this clonotype with a few counts. The chain carries TRBV15 and TRBJ2-7; 8 positions agree with TRBD1. The CDR3 extends over 16 amino acids. Per the germline V gene, CDR1 is LNHNV and CDR2 is YYDKDF (reference sequence). V was pared by 0 bases and J by 3 bases, with 7 bases of the junction left unmatched. The CDR3 sequence is CATSRDAPGGYYEQYF. DNA of the CDR3: TGTGCCACCAGCAGAGACGCCCCAGGGGGCTACTACGAGCAGTACTTC.

Regarding this clonotype: The junction departs from the called germline gene at one end, perhaps through a read error. The chain recombines TRBV13 with TRBJ1-1, with 9 bases fitting TRBD1. This CDR3 region has 17 residues. The germline V gene encodes CDR1 PRHDT and CDR2 FYEKMQ (reference sequence). As DNA, the CDR3 is TGTGCCAGCACCTTAATCTGGACAGGGGATCTAGGGGCTGAAGCTTTCTTT. It translates to CASTLIWTGDLGAEAFF.

This clonotype was picked up many times. This chain connects TRBV14 to TRBJ2-2, with 10 bases that match TRBD2. The trim removed 4 bases at V and 0 bases at J, leaving 11 bases unmatched. This CDR3 region has 19 residues. CDR1 and CDR2 (germline): SGHDN, FVKESK. CDR3 loop: CASSPAQLSGRTNTGELFF. The CDR3 DNA reads TGTGCCAGCAGCCCCGCTCAGCTTAGCGGGAGGACGAACACCGGGGAGCTGTTTTTT.

There are a few counts of this clonotype. The chain recombines TRBV9 with TRBJ2-1; no clear D. There are 13 residues in the CDR3. Trimming shortened V by 0 bases and J by 10 bases, and 11 bases separated the two germline ends. In germline, CDR1 is SGDLS, CDR2 YYNGEE. The CDR3 loop reads CASSVAPLKEQFF. The CDR3 DNA is TGTGCCAGCAGCGTAGCTCCTCTTAAGGAGCAGTTCTTC.

This clonotype was seen ten or more times. The genes are TRBV7-9 and TRBJ2-7; 9 nucleotides line up with TRBD1. V dropped 1 base and J dropped 6; count of bases not matched to a gene: 10. Germline assignment: CDR1 SEHNR and CDR2 FQNEAQ (reference sequence). This CDR3 region has 16 residues. The CDR3 DNA reads TGTGCCAGCAGCTTAGGGGGCCACAGGGGGCAGGGCGAGCAGTACTTC. Translated: CASSLGGHRGQGEQYF. The complete variable domain, with remaining parts taken from reference TRBV7-9 and TRBJ2-7, reads DTGVSQNPRHKITKRGQNVTFRCDPISEHNRLYWYRQTLGQGPEFLTYFQNEAQLEKSRLLSDRFSAERPKGSFSTLEIQRTEQGDSAMYLCASSLGGHRGQGEQYFGPGTRLTVT.

This chain connects TRBV7-9 to TRBJ2-1; D may be TRBD1 (7 bases). The CDR3 is made up of 17 amino acids. V lost 1 base, J lost 8 bases, and 21 bases lay in between. The V gene's germline CDR1 is SEHNR and CDR2 FQNEAQ (reference sequence). The chain's CDR3 is CASSLEGRQGGYYEQFF. The CDR3 DNA reads TGTGCCAGCAGCTTAGAGGGACGGCAGGGGGGATACTATGAGCAGTTCTTC.

The sample holds many counts of this clonotype. The chain employs TRBV28 and TRBJ2-7, with TRBD2 identical over 8 bases. V trimming: 5 bases; J trimming: 5 bases; junction bases outside the gene matches: 11. This CDR3 is 15 amino acids long. CDR1 MDHEN and CDR2 SYDVKM come from the germline V gene. CDR3 in DNA: TGTGCCAGCAGTCCACAAAGGGCGGGAGGCCACGAGCAGTACTTC. It translates to CASSPQRAGGHEQYF.

This clonotype was found a few times. The rearrangement joins TRBV4-1 to TRBJ2-3; D is possibly TRBD1 (5 bases). This CDR3 region has 15 residues. The germline V gene encodes CDR1 MGHRA and CDR2 YSYEKL. Deletions cut 4 bases from V and 0 bases from J, with 11 bases between. Here the CDR3 DNA reads TGCGCCAGCAGCCCCCCGACAGCTAGCACAGATACGCAGTATTTT. Residues: CASSPPTASTDTQYF.

This clonotype has only a few counts. The gene calls are TRBV7-9 and TRBJ1-4; D is unclear. V dropped 1 base and J dropped 8 bases, with 11 bases sitting between them. Per the germline V gene, CDR1 is SEHNR and CDR2 is FQNEAQ (reference sequence). CDR3 size: 14 residues. The CDR3 sequence: CASSLEGFGEKLFF. The CDR3 DNA reads TGTGCCAGCAGCTTAGAGGGATTCGGGGAAAAACTGTTTTTT.

This clonotype occurred once. This may be a read error, as it is one base from a much larger clone. The chain joins TRBV12-3 or TRBV12-4 to TRBJ1-1; TRBD1 matches at 7 bases. CDR3 size: 14 residues. Trimming at V came to 7 bases and at J to 1 base, leaving 6 bases not matched to a gene. The CDR3 region has the DNA TGTGCCAGCATGGAGGGGGCGCGGAACACTGAAGCTTTCTTT. Translation gives CASMEGARNTEAFF.

This clonotype was detected ten times or more. This chain connects TRBV7-9 to TRBJ1-1; D is unresolved. CDR1 and CDR2 (germline): SEHNR, FQNEAQ (reference sequence). Trimming removed 10 bases from V and 6 bases from J, with 15 bases in between. CDR3 length: 12 amino acids. The CDR3 DNA reads as TGTGCCACGGGCTCCCTGCGGGCTGAAGCTTTCTTT. Encoded protein: CATGSLRAEAFF.

This clonotype was observed at least ten times. This chain links TRBV28 with TRBJ2-5; D is unclear. Germline V CDR1 and CDR2: MDHEN, SYDVKM. This CDR3 is 14 amino acids long. Trimming took 3 bases from V and 0 from J, leaving 8 bases between them. CDR3 DNA sequence: TGTGCCAGCAGTTTGGGCAGCTACCAAGAGACCCAGTACTTC. Residues: CASSLGSYQETQYF.

Ten or more counts support this clonotype. The chain carries TRBV11-1 and TRBJ2-6; D gene uncertain. CDR3 length: 15 amino acids. Germline loops: CDR1 SGHAT, CDR2 FQDESV (reference sequence). V lost 3 bases and J 0 bases, leaving 6 bases between the germline ends. CDR3 in DNA: TGTGCCAGCAGCTTTACCTCCTCTGGGGCCAACGTCCTGACTTTC. This translates into CASSFTSSGANVLTF.